A selection of T cell receptor beta chains follows, all from one sample in a study of cytomegalovirus exposure and HLA in healthy donors. Produced via immunoSEQ multiplex PCR; TCRdb's table is partial and in-frame only. Here the sample table reports 200,000 to 250,000 clones. Source material: PBMCs. Every receptor here comes from a woman aged 25 to 39 in good health and CMV-seropositive. The CDR3 runs from the conserved cysteine through the conserved F or W. The D gene is left open where the match is weak.

D | J | V | CDR3 | DNA
NA | TRBJ1-2 | TRBV19 | CASRRGSDGYTF | TGTGCCAGTAGGAGGGGGAGTGATGGCTACACCTTC
TRBD1 | TRBJ2-1 | TRBV27 | CASSNRDRALDEQFF | TGTGCCAGCAGTAATAGGGACAGGGCATTGGATGAGCAGTTCTTC
TRBD1 | TRBJ2-3 | TRBV2 | CASSGGQGSTDTQYF | TGTGCCAGCAGTGGCGGACAGGGAAGCACAGATACGCAGTATTTT
TRBD2 | TRBJ2-3 | TRBV5-1 | CASSLALAGRTDTQYF | TGCGCCAGCAGCTTGGCGCTAGCGGGACGCACAGATACGCAGTATTTT
NA | TRBJ1-5 | TRBV4-1 | CASSQEDKGNQPQHF | TGCGCCAGCAGCCAAGAGGACAAGGGAAATCAGCCCCAGCATTTT
TRBD1 | TRBJ1-1 | TRBV7-6 | CATQGAGTEAFF | TGTGCCACACAGGGGGCGGGGACTGAAGCTTTCTTT
NA | TRBJ2-7 | TRBV5-5 | CASSRTEDSYEQYF | TGTGCCAGCAGCAGGACAGAGGATTCCTACGAGCAGTACTTC
TRBD2 | TRBJ2-3 | TRBV7-8 | CASSLWRGGPSTDTQYF | TGTGCCAGCAGCTTATGGCGGGGGGGACCAAGCACAGATACGCAGTATTTT
TRBD1 | TRBJ2-1 | TRBV15 | CATSQDRATYNEQFF | TGTGCCACCAGCCAGGACAGGGCTACCTACAATGAGCAGTTCTTC
NA | TRBJ2-7 | TRBV5-1 | CASSSARGPYEQYF | TGCGCCAGCAGCTCCGCCAGGGGACCCTACGAGCAGTACTTC
NA | TRBJ2-7 | TRBV4-1 | CASSQEAAFYEQYF | TGCGCCAGCAGCCAAGAAGCGGCCTTCTACGAGCAGTACTTC
TRBD2 | TRBJ2-1 | TRBV4-3 | CASSQDSGTSDNEQFF | TGCGCCAGCAGCCAAGATTCCGGGACTAGCGACAATGAGCAGTTCTTC
TRBD2 | TRBJ2-7 | TRBV6-1 | CASRDLAGAIYEQYF | TGTGCCAGCAGGGATCTAGCGGGAGCAATCTACGAGCAGTACTTC